The 10 T cell receptor beta chains below were found in one sample sequenced in a study of immune evolution from preneoplasia to lung adenocarcinoma. Method: immunoSEQ multiplex PCR; TCRdb's copy keeps in-frame clones and lacks some. The sample holds around 4,500 clones, roughly four fifths seen once. Sequenced: FFPE lung adenocarcinoma in situ tissue. These receptors were taken from a person aged 65-85 years with lung adenocarcinoma.

In its sample, this clone was seen once. This chain uses TRBV28 with TRBJ1-2, with D uncertain. The germline V gene encodes CDR1 MDHEN and CDR2 SYDVKM. This CDR3 region has 15 residues. V lost 5 bases, J lost 4 bases, and 17 bases lay in between. CDR3 sequence reads: CASSPPDDERYGYTF. The CDR3 region has the DNA TGTGCCAGCAGTCCCCCGGACGATGAACGCTATGGCTACACCTTC.

The V call is TRBV7-6, the J call TRBJ1-1; weak D call: TRBD1 (5 bases). Germline values: CDR1 SGHVS, CDR2 FNYEAQ. The CDR3 contains 15 residues. Trimming removed 1 base at V and 0 bases at J, with 9 bases between. The CDR3 DNA reads as TGTGCCAGCAGCTTAGATTTGGGGGTGAACACTGAAGCTTTCTTT. This encodes CASSLDLGVNTEAFF.

The chain recombines TRBV2 with TRBJ2-5, with D perhaps given as TRBD1 or TRBD2 (5 bases each). The V end was cut by 2 bases, the J end by 2 bases, with 12 bases between. The CDR3 runs to 15 residues. Germline CDR1 and CDR2: SNHLY and FYNNEI. The CDR3 nucleotides are TGTGCCAGCAGTGAATCCCGGGGCGAACAAGAGACCCAGTACTTC. Translation gives CASSESRGEQETQYF.

V is TRBV21-1 and J is TRBJ1-2. TRBV21-1 is a pseudogene. The CDR3 sequence is 14 residues long. CDR3 protein: CASSKALRFYGYTF. In DNA, the CDR3 is TGTGCCAGCAGCAAAGCGCTACGGTTCTATGGCTACACCTTC.

The chain uses TRBV5-1 and TRBJ2-5, with a weak D call TRBD2 (5 bases). CDR1 SGHRS and CDR2 YFSETQ come from the germline V gene. V was shortened by 0 bases and J by 3 bases, with 9 bases between the two germline ends. The CDR3 contains 14 residues. The chain's CDR3 is CASSLASREETQYF. CDR3 sequence (DNA): TGCGCCAGCAGCTTGGCCTCGAGGGAAGAGACCCAGTACTTC. Full variable domain (rest looked up from reference TRBV5-1 and TRBJ2-5): KAGVTQTPRYLIKTRGQQVTLSCSPISGHRSVSWYQQTPGQGLQFLFEYFSETQRNKGNFPGRFSGRQFSNSRSEMNVSTLELGDSALYLCASSLASREETQYFGPGTRLLVL.

The rearrangement joins TRBV10-2 to TRBJ2-1, with TRBD1 as a possible D gene (6 bases). This CDR3 comprises 11 residues. The germline V and J ends were trimmed by 10 bases and 7 bases, with 11 bases remaining between them. Germline-derived CDR1 and CDR2 are WSHSY and SAAADI. CDR3 loop: CAIQRGNEQFF. The CDR3 DNA sequence: TGCGCCATTCAGAGGGGGAATGAGCAGTTCTTC.

The chain joins TRBV11-3 to TRBJ2-6, with TRBD1 matching over 7 bases. Germline loops: CDR1 SGHNT, CDR2 YENEEA. The CDR3 extends over 17 amino acids. V was clipped by 4 bases and J by 1 base; unmatched bases: 7. The CDR3 coding sequence is TGTGCCAGCAGCTCCCGGGACAGCCCTTCTGGGGCCAACGTCCTGACTTTC. Translated: CASSSRDSPSGANVLTF.

V is TRBV29-1 and J is TRBJ2-1; D is perhaps TRBD2 (6 bases). The germline V gene has CDR1 SQVTM and CDR2 ANQGSEA. The CDR3 extends over 12 amino acids. V dropped 6 bases and J dropped 4 bases, with 10 bases sitting between them. CDR3 sequence: CSVPAGYNEQFF. As DNA, the CDR3 is TGCAGCGTCCCCGCGGGATACAATGAGCAGTTCTTC.

The rearrangement uses TRBV5-6 and TRBJ2-3; D ambiguous. V was pared by 5 bases and J by 2 bases, with 6 bases between. Germline V CDR1 and CDR2: SGHDT, YYEEEE. The CDR3 is 12 amino acids. CDR3: CASRGITDTQYF. In DNA form, the CDR3 reads TGTGCCAGCAGGGGGATCACAGATACGCAGTATTTT.

This clone appeared a single time. The CDR3 sequence: CASSTSTGDGYNEQFF. The DNA for the CDR3 is TGTGCCAGCAGCACCAGCACAGGGGATGGCTACAATGAGCAGTTCTTC. The V and J genes are TRBV5-4 and TRBJ2-1, with 7 bases matching TRBD1. The CDR3 sequence is 16 residues long. Germline CDR1 reads SGHNT; CDR2 reads YYREEE (reference sequence). The trim removed 4 bases at V and 3 bases at J, leaving 10 bases unmatched.